These 22 T cell receptor beta chains were all obtained from the same sample, sequenced in a study of radiation and T cells in renal cell carcinoma. TCRdb keeps only in-frame clones here, not all; method: immunoSEQ multiplex PCR. This sample has fewer than 4,500 clones; approximately 56% occur once, and the top ten carry 40% to 45%. Regarding treatment: 15 Gy SBRT to primary tumor, nephrectomy 4 weeks later. Source: tumor tissue, taken from a patient whose treatment included radiotherapy and nephrectomy. Receptors originate from a woman between 55 and 75 years old with renal cell carcinoma.

The chain uses TRBV11-1 and TRBJ2-3, with 9 bases fitting TRBD1. V dropped 1 base and J dropped 0; count of bases not matched to a gene: 2. The CDR3 covers 16 residues. Germline V CDR1 and CDR2: SGHAT, FQDESV (reference sequence). The CDR3 DNA reads as TGTGCCAGCAGCTTAGTCGGGACAGGGAGCACAGATACGCAGTATTTT. Protein sequence: CASSLVGTGSTDTQYF.

This clone was observed a handful of times. The chain recombines TRBV19 with TRBJ2-2; D gene uncertain. The CDR3 covers 13 residues. Germline CDR1 is LNHDA and CDR2 is SQIVND (reference sequence). V shed 1 base and J shed 7 bases, with 7 bases lying between them. CDR3 bases: TGTGCCAGTAGTATAGGAGGTGGCGGGGAGCTGTTTTTT. This translates into CASSIGGGGELFF.

J is TRBJ2-5 and V is TRBV5-5; D gene ambiguous. Germline V CDR1 and CDR2: SGHKS, YYEKEE (reference sequence). V was shortened by 2 bases and J by 2 bases, with 10 bases between the two germline ends. The CDR3 has 14 amino acids. Here the CDR3 reads CASSLARKQETQYF. In DNA form, the CDR3 reads TGTGCCAGCAGCTTAGCACGGAAACAAGAGACCCAGTACTTC.

The chain joins TRBV5-4 to TRBJ2-3, with 10 bases aligning to TRBD2. CDR3 length equals 17 residues. Germline V gene data show CDR1 as SGHNT and CDR2 as YYREEE (reference sequence). V shed 0 bases, J shed 2 bases, and the junction held 6 bases outside the gene matches. The DNA of the CDR3 is TGTGCCAGCAGCTTGGGGGATAGCGGGGGGTTCACAGATACGCAGTATTTT. Translation gives CASSLGDSGGFTDTQYF.

In its sample, this clone was seen a few times. The chain couples TRBV5-1 to TRBJ2-1, with D possibly being TRBD1 (5 bases). Germline-derived CDR1 and CDR2 are SGHRS and YFSETQ. V was pared by 3 bases and J by 2 bases, with 15 bases between. The CDR3 is made up of 16 amino acids. CDR3 in amino acids: CASSSGDSFTYNEQFF. The CDR3, as DNA: TGCGCCAGCAGCTCCGGAGACAGTTTCACCTACAATGAGCAGTTCTTC.

J is TRBJ2-2 and V is TRBV5-1; 9 nucleotides align to TRBD1. The V segment lost 0 bases and the J segment 4 bases; nucleotides outside the gene matches: 4. This CDR3 is built from 16 residues. Germline CDR1 is SGHRS and CDR2 is YFSETQ. Here the CDR3 DNA reads TGCGCCAGCAGCTTGGGTCAGACAGGGGGCACCGGGGAGCTGTTTTTT. Its protein product is CASSLGQTGGTGELFF.

This chain joins TRBV4-1 and TRBJ2-7; TRBD2 matches at 8 bases. Germline V gene sequence: CDR1 MGHRA, CDR2 YSYEKL. The CDR3 extends over 15 amino acids. Germline trimming cut 6 bases from V and 6 bases from J; bases unmatched to any gene: 13. The CDR3, as DNA: TGCGCCAGCAGACTCATTACTAGCGGAGGGGCCGAGCAGTACTTC. It codes for CASRLITSGGAEQYF.

This chain connects TRBV6-5 to TRBJ2-2, with D maybe TRBD2 (6 bases). The V gene's germline CDR1 is MNHEY and CDR2 SVGAGI. The CDR3 runs 16 residues. The V end lost 4 bases, the J end lost 0 bases, and 12 bases lay between the germline ends. The CDR3 DNA is TGTGCCAGCAGTTCCTTATCGGGAGCGAACACCGGGGAGCTGTTTTTT. This encodes CASSSLSGANTGELFF.

The chain's CDR3 is CASSAPDRGSYEQYF. The CDR3 DNA sequence: TGTGCCAGCAGCGCACCGGACAGGGGAAGCTACGAGCAGTACTTC. The rearrangement links TRBV30 to TRBJ2-7; 9 bases are shared with TRBD1. V shed 8 bases, J shed 3 bases, and the junction held 14 bases outside the gene matches. The length of the CDR3 is 15 residues. Germline V lookup: CDR1 GTSNPN, CDR2 SVGIG (reference sequence).

The chain uses TRBV6-5 and TRBJ1-2; D is uncertain. The CDR3 has 12 amino acids. CDR1 and CDR2 (germline): MNHEY, SVGAGI. Trimming removed 4 bases at V and 8 bases at J, with 11 bases between. In nucleotides, the CDR3 is TGTGCCAGCAGTTCCCCAGGTCTCGGCTACACCTTC. This codes for CASSSPGLGYTF.

In DNA, the CDR3 is TGTGCCAGCAGCGCCAGCGGGGTAAGCTATGGCTACACCTTC. It encodes CASSASGVSYGYTF. The chain carries TRBV9 and TRBJ1-2; no clear D. The germline gives CDR1 SGDLS, CDR2 YYNGEE. Trimming took off 3 bases at V and 4 bases at J, with 13 bases between the two ends. The CDR3 sequence is 14 residues long.

By share of the sample, this clone is hyperexpanded (1% or more). CDR3 region: CASSYGGVGGYTF. The CDR3 coding sequence is TGTGCCAGCAGTTACGGCGGGGTCGGCGGCTACACCTTC. The chain has TRBV6-5 and TRBJ1-2; D remains ambiguous. V lost 2 bases, J lost 8 bases, and 12 bases lay in between. The germline V gene has CDR1 MNHEY and CDR2 SVGAGI. The CDR3 contains 13 residues.

The genes are TRBV6-5 and TRBJ2-1; no firm D call. CDR1 and CDR2 (germline): MNHEY, SVGAGI. The CDR3 consists of 14 residues. V lost 0 bases to trimming and J lost 6 bases, with 9 bases between them. CDR3: CASSYSSPANEQFF. The CDR3 nucleotides are TGTGCCAGCAGTTACTCCTCCCCCGCCAATGAGCAGTTCTTC.

This clone was seen a handful of times. CDR3 sequence (DNA): TGTGCCAGCAGTGACTCAGGGGGGTATGGCTACACCTTC. Its protein product is CASSDSGGYGYTF. The chain couples TRBV6-1 to TRBJ1-2; 7 bases align to TRBD1. CDR1 and CDR2 from the germline V gene are MNHNS and SASEGT. V gave up 3 bases and J gave up 5 bases; unmatched junction bases: 3. The CDR3 has 13 amino acids.

This clone was observed a handful of times. The gene calls are TRBV5-6 and TRBJ2-5; D is ambiguous. Trimming pared 0 bases from V and 5 bases from J, leaving 2 bases between. Germline loops: CDR1 SGHDT, CDR2 YYEEEE. The CDR3 is made up of 11 amino acids. CDR3: CASSLVETQYF. CDR3 bases: TGTGCCAGCAGCTTGGTGGAGACCCAGTACTTC.

The chain carries TRBV2 and TRBJ1-1; the D gene is possibly TRBD1 (6 bases). Looked up from germline, CDR1 is SNHLY and CDR2 is FYNNEI. This CDR3 spans 11 amino acids. With 7 bases removed from V and 7 bases from J, the gap between germline ends came to 10 bases. CDR3 in amino acids: CASKPGVEAFF. The CDR3, as DNA: TGTGCCAGCAAGCCAGGGGTTGAAGCTTTCTTT.

The CDR3 nucleotides are TGTGCCTTTCCCCTAGGGGAGAACACTGAAGCTTTCTTT. Translated: CAFPLGENTEAFF. This chain joins TRBV30 and TRBJ1-1; the D gene is possibly TRBD1 (5 bases). Trimming removed 7 bases from V and 1 base from J, with 13 bases in between. The germline V gene encodes CDR1 GTSNPN and CDR2 SVGIG (reference sequence). The CDR3 has 13 residues.

The genes are TRBV4-2 and TRBJ2-1, with 9 bases matching TRBD2. The ends lost 3 bases at V and 10 bases at J; junction bases unmatched: 13. The CDR3 consists of 16 residues. The germline V gene encodes CDR1 LGHNA and CDR2 YNFKEQ. This CDR3 reads CASSHPSGAVLGEQFF. CDR3 sequence (DNA): TGTGCCAGCAGCCACCCTAGCGGGGCGGTTCTAGGGGAGCAGTTCTTC.

The rearrangement joins TRBV19 to TRBJ2-1, with TRBD1 identical over 9 bases. This CDR3 comprises 14 residues. V lost 9 bases to trimming and J lost 6 bases; unmatched junction nucleotides: 9. Germline V CDR1 and CDR2: LNHDA, SQIVND (reference sequence). The CDR3 loop reads CASSLGTGTNEQFF. The CDR3 DNA sequence: TGTGCCAGCTCTCTCGGGACAGGGACCAATGAGCAGTTCTTC.

This clone was seen more than once but under ten times. V is TRBV29-1 and J is TRBJ1-2, with 8 bases fitting TRBD1. Per germline, CDR1 SQVTM and CDR2 ANQGSEA. The CDR3 contains 13 residues. J lost 4 bases, V lost 5 bases, and 6 bases had no gene match. CDR3 in amino acids: CSVRTGTSYGYTF. CDR3 in DNA: TGCAGCGTTCGGACAGGGACCTCCTATGGCTACACCTTC.

The gene calls are TRBV11-3 and TRBJ2-3, with 7 bases identical to TRBD2. This CDR3 is 15 amino acids long. Losses at the gene ends were 3 bases for V and 2 bases for J; bases not matched to a gene: 5. Germline V gene sequence: CDR1 SGHNT, CDR2 YENEEA. CDR3 region: CASSFHGGSTDTQYF. The CDR3 DNA sequence: TGTGCCAGCAGCTTTCACGGGGGGTCCACAGATACGCAGTATTTT.

This clone has a single count. The rearrangement uses TRBV6-5 and TRBJ1-1, with D tentatively TRBD1 (5 bases). V gave up 0 bases and J gave up 0 bases, with 11 bases separating them. Per germline, CDR1 MNHEY and CDR2 SVGAGI. The CDR3 length is 16 residues. This chain's CDR3 is CASSYSPDSMNTEAFF. CDR3 bases: TGTGCCAGCAGTTACTCGCCCGACAGTATGAACACTGAAGCTTTCTTT.